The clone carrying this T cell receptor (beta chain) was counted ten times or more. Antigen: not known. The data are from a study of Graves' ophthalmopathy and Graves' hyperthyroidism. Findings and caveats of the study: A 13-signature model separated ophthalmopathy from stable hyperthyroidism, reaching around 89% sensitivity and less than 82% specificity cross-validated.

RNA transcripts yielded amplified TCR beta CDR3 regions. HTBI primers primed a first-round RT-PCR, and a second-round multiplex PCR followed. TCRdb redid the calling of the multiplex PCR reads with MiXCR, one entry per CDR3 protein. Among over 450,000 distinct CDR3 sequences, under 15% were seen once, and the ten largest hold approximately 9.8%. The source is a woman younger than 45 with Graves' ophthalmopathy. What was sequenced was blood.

The DNA for the CDR3 is TGTGCCACCAGTGAATCCGGACAGGGGGCAGATTCACCCCTCCACTTT. Encoded protein: CATSESGQGADSPLHF. The chain combines TRBV24-1 with TRBJ1-6, with TRBD1 matching over 11 bases. This CDR3 comprises 16 residues. Trimming at V came to 4 bases and at J to 8 bases, leaving 6 bases not matched to a gene. In germline, CDR1 is KGHDR, CDR2 SFDVKD.